These 8 T cell receptor beta chains came from one sample sequenced in a study of blood T cell repertoires in COVID-19 (dated by TCRdb to the early 2020s). The library was generated by the immunoSEQ multiplex PCR assay. TCRdb's version of the immuneACCESS table is confined to in-frame rearrangements and falls short of the full clone set. An unresolved V gene accounts for under half of the shortfall where checked; the remainder is of unknown origin. The sample yields under 250,000 clones; around 88% were counted once. The top ten clonotypes cover 1.3% to 1.5% of the sample. The sequenced material came from peripheral blood. All receptors come from an elderly man with acute or convalescent COVID-19.

The J gene is TRBJ1-4, the V gene TRBV29-1; D call uncertain. CDR3 length equals 15 residues. CDR1 and CDR2 (germline): SQVTM, ANQGSEA. The germline V and J ends were trimmed by 1 base and 7 bases, with 16 bases remaining between them. CDR3 DNA: TGCAGCGTTGAAGTTGGTCGCCGGAGCGGTGAAAAACTGTTTTTT. Its protein is CSVEVGRRSGEKLFF. Using reference TRBV29-1 and TRBJ1-4 for the parts outside the CDR3, the full variable domain is SAVISQKPSRDICQRGTSLTIQCQVDSQVTMMFWYRQQPGQSLTLIATANQGSEATYESGFVIDKFPISRPNLTFSTLTVSNMSPEDSSIYLCSVEVGRRSGEKLFFGSGTQLSVL.

This chain links TRBV21-1 with TRBJ2-7; the table names TRBD2, a call not compared with the DNA. TRBV21-1 is reported as a pseudogene. This CDR3 has 15 amino acids. CDR3 protein: CASSKERASNNEQYF. DNA for the CDR3: TGTGCCAGCAGCAAAGAACGAGCTAGTAACAACGAGCAGTACTTC.

The V call is TRBV4-3, the J call TRBJ1-1; no reliable D call. The CDR3 is made up of 16 amino acids. V gave up 0 bases and J gave up 2 bases, with 13 bases separating them. Germline values: CDR1 LGHNA, CDR2 YSLEER. The CDR3 DNA sequence: TGCGCCAGCAGCCAAGATTTAGGAACAGACAACACTGAAGCTTTCTTT. The encoded protein is CASSQDLGTDNTEAFF.

The gene calls are TRBV5-1 and TRBJ1-3, with D unclear. The length of the CDR3 is 17 residues. With 0 bases removed from V and 0 bases from J, the gap between germline ends came to 13 bases. Germline V CDR1 and CDR2: SGHRS, YFSETQ. This chain's CDR3 is CASSLGTVRSSGNTIYF. The CDR3 DNA reads TGCGCCAGCAGCTTGGGGACTGTCCGTAGCTCTGGAAACACCATATATTTT.

V usage is TRBV11-2 and J usage is TRBJ2-5; D gene unclear. This CDR3 is built from 13 residues. Germline-derived CDR1 and CDR2 are SGHAT and FQNNGV. V lost 5 bases to trimming and J lost 1 base, with 8 bases between them. CDR3 in DNA: TGTGCCAGCAGCACTAACCTCCAAGAGACCCAGTACTTC. This encodes CASSTNLQETQYF.

V is TRBV2 and J is TRBJ2-2; 10 bases are a match to TRBD2. After removal of 2 bases from V and 7 bases from J, the junction contained 7 bases not matched to a gene. Germline assignment: CDR1 SNHLY and CDR2 FYNNEI. This CDR3 comprises 16 residues. CDR3 sequence: CASSERLAGGGGELFF. DNA of the CDR3: TGTGCCAGCAGTGAAAGGTTAGCGGGAGGCGGCGGGGAGCTGTTTTTT.

The chain is built from TRBV7-9 and TRBJ1-1; D unresolved. Germline V gene lookup returns CDR1 SEHNR and CDR2 FQNEAQ (reference sequence). The CDR3 length is 12 residues. With 4 bases removed from V and 4 bases from J, the gap between germline ends came to 7 bases. As DNA, the CDR3 is TGTGCCAGCAGCTCCTCGGGCACTGAAGCTTTCTTT. This encodes CASSSSGTEAFF.

The CDR3 nucleotides are TGTGCCAGCAGCTCGGGACAGGGGCCCTCTGAGCAGTTCTTC. Protein sequence: CASSSGQGPSEQFF. The chain combines TRBV11-2 with TRBJ2-1; 10 positions match TRBD1. Per the germline V gene, CDR1 is SGHAT and CDR2 is FQNNGV. The V gene end was trimmed by 4 bases and the J gene end by 9 bases; junction bases not matched to a gene: 6. The CDR3 has 14 amino acids.